This TCR beta chain was captured by sequencing in a study of blood T cell repertoires in COVID-19. Overall study context: Researchers got acute and convalescent COVID-19 samples from the United States, Italy and Spain.

V was clipped by 4 bases and J by 5 bases, with 11 bases between them. This CDR3 spans 13 amino acids. Authors' data handling: Estimates of nucleated cell counts were drawn from the amplification of reference gene primers. The protocol was immunoSEQ multiplex PCR, while the TCRdb copy is restricted to in-frame clones and leaves out a portion. D and trimming come from the DNA, and the V and J calls and clone size come from that table. Seen here are tens of thousands of clones, about 80% observed once, and the top ten hold about 4%. This clone was observed a handful of times. The chain couples TRBV12-3 or TRBV12-4 to TRBJ1-1; D gene ambiguous. This clonotype was obtained from a woman in her forties or fifties with acute or convalescent COVID-19. Sequences were obtained from peripheral blood. The CDR3 DNA sequence: TGTGCCAGCAGTTCGGGGTGGACGACTGAAGCTTTCTTT. Encoded protein: CASSSGWTTEAFF.